This T cell receptor (beta chain) was sequenced in a study of OX40 agonist ivuxolimab in advanced cancers. Study-level background: Of the participants, around 43% had some prior anti-PD-1, anti-PD-L1 or anti-CTLA-4 therapy, which was allowed. Partial responses were observed in three patients, of whom one had hepatocellular carcinoma and two had cutaneous melanoma.

Clones were read by immunoSEQ multiplex PCR, and TCRdb kept only the in-frame ones, dropping some. The table shows more than 70,000 clones, with about 90% occurring only once. The receptor was derived from an adult with an advanced solid tumor such as melanoma, head and neck, liver or kidney cancer. The material sequenced was CD4+ or CD8+ T cells sorted from blood, taken in a trial of the OX40 agonist ivuxolimab.

This CDR3 reads CASSSGSTDTQYF. The CDR3 nucleotides are TGTGCCAGCAGTAGCGGTAGCACAGATACGCAGTATTTT. The V and J genes are TRBV28 and TRBJ2-3; the D gene is possibly TRBD2 (5 bases). The CDR3 is 13 residues long. Trimming took 5 bases from V and 0 from J, leaving 6 bases between them. Germline V CDR1 and CDR2: MDHEN, SYDVKM.